Presented here are 31 T cell receptor beta chains from one specimen sequenced in a study of a mutant IDH1 vaccine in newly diagnosed glioma. Their specific antigens are unknown. Time point of the sample: week 23, last vaccination. Each vaccine dose was 300 ug of mutant IDH1 20-mer peptide, with topical imiquimod. Using immunoSEQ multiplex PCR, the repertoire was profiled, and TCRdb retains in-frame clones only, with some absent. The repertoire includes 40,000 to 45,000 clones, approximately 84% of them detected once, and about 2.5% sits in the top ten. The source was PBMCs, collected from a glioma patient whose treatment included an IDH1 peptide vaccine. The receptors derive from a young woman with glioma. Some clones in this sample may be carry-over from other donors' samples.

The chain is built from TRBV9 and TRBJ2-7; 7 bases align to TRBD2. Per the germline V gene, CDR1 is SGDLS and CDR2 is YYNGEE. The CDR3 covers 15 residues. Trimming removed 1 base from V and 3 bases from J; junction bases left unmatched: 7. In nucleotides, the CDR3 is TGTGCCAGCAGCGTAAGCGGGACGGCTGTCTACGAGCAGTACTTC. Amino acids: CASSVSGTAVYEQYF.

The chain joins TRBV30 to TRBJ1-1; a possible D gene is TRBD1 (5 bases). Trimming took off 4 bases at V and 0 bases at J, with 9 bases between the two ends. CDR3 length: 13 residues. Germline CDR1 is GTSNPN and CDR2 is SVGIG (reference sequence). The CDR3 here is CAWTQGLNTEAFF. The CDR3 nucleotides are TGTGCCTGGACTCAGGGCCTGAACACTGAAGCTTTCTTT.

V is TRBV18 and J is TRBJ2-7; D is undetermined. Per the germline V gene, CDR1 is KGHSH and CDR2 is LQKENI. This CDR3 is 12 amino acids long. V dropped 6 bases and J dropped 0 bases, with 6 bases sitting between them. The CDR3 reads CASSPSSYEQYF. Written as DNA, the CDR3 is TGTGCCAGCTCTCCGAGCTCCTACGAGCAGTACTTC.

The chain uses TRBV12-5 and TRBJ2-4; the D is unclear. Germline-derived CDR1 and CDR2 are LGHNT and FRNRAP. There are 11 residues in the CDR3. Trimming pared 5 bases from V and 4 bases from J, leaving 3 bases between. The CDR3 loop is CASGPKNIQYF. The CDR3 region has the DNA TGTGCTAGTGGTCCGAAAAACATTCAGTACTTC.

This clone came up a few times. The V and J genes are TRBV5-1 and TRBJ1-4; possibly TRBD1 for D (6 bases). Germline V gives CDR1 SGHRS, CDR2 YFSETQ. Trimming removed 4 bases at V and 7 bases at J, with 14 bases between. CDR3 length equals 14 residues. CDR3 amino acids: CASSQGSGGEKLFF. CDR3 coding DNA: TGCGCCAGCAGCCAGGGGTCGGGCGGTGAAAAACTGTTTTTT.

This clone appeared a single time. The V gene is TRBV6-5, the J gene TRBJ2-1, with D perhaps matching TRBD2 (6 bases). The germline CDR1 and CDR2 sequences are MNHEY and SVGAGI. The CDR3 loop spans 15 amino acids. V was clipped by 6 bases and J by 6 bases, with 18 bases between them. CDR3 coding DNA: TGTGCCAGCAGCTCCCAAGGAGGGATTCTCAATGAGCAGTTCTTC. Translation gives CASSSQGGILNEQFF.

V is TRBV11-3 and J is TRBJ2-3; D possibly matches TRBD1 or TRBD2 (5 bases each). This CDR3 region has 14 residues. Trimming pared 4 bases from V and 0 bases from J, leaving 8 bases between. Germline V gene data show CDR1 as SGHNT and CDR2 as YENEEA. The CDR3 DNA is TGTGCCAGCAGCTCCCGGGGCAGCACAGATACGCAGTATTTT. Amino acids: CASSSRGSTDTQYF.

The J gene is TRBJ2-3, the V gene TRBV7-2; the match to TRBD1 covers 9 bases. V was clipped by 5 bases and J by 4 bases; unmatched bases: 16. Germline CDR1 SGHTA, CDR2 FQGNSA. The CDR3 runs to 18 residues. The CDR3 reads CASSPNVLTGGRSDTQYF. CDR3 nucleotides: TGTGCCAGCAGCCCTAATGTATTGACAGGGGGAAGGTCAGATACGCAGTATTTT. Supplemented by reference TRBV7-2 and TRBJ2-3, the full variable domain reads GAGVSQSPSNKVTEKGKDVELRCDPISGHTALYWYRQSLGQGLEFLIYFQGNSAPDKSGLPSDRFSAERTGGSVSTLTIQRTQQEDSAVYLCASSPNVLTGGRSDTQYFGPGTRLTVL.

This clone was detected only a few times. V gene TRBV19 combines with J gene TRBJ1-1; 8 bases match TRBD1. This CDR3 has 14 amino acids. The ends lost 3 bases at V and 0 bases at J; junction bases unmatched: 0. CDR1 and CDR2 from the germline V gene are LNHDA and SQIVND (reference sequence). CDR3 residues: CASSMTGVNTEAFF. The CDR3 DNA sequence: TGTGCCAGTAGTATGACAGGGGTGAACACTGAAGCTTTCTTT.

This chain links TRBV14 with TRBJ2-5; tentatively, D is TRBD1 or TRBD2 (5 bases each). CDR3 length equals 15 residues. CDR1 SGHDN and CDR2 FVKESK come from the germline V gene. Deletions cut 0 bases from V and 4 bases from J, with 12 bases between. The CDR3 reads CASSQDLGERETQYF. The CDR3 nucleotides read TGTGCCAGCAGCCAAGATCTGGGGGAAAGAGAGACCCAGTACTTC.

This clone is medium-sized by share. This chain links TRBV6-5 with TRBJ2-7; D gene ambiguous. The CDR3 sequence is 14 residues long. V gave up 6 bases and J gave up 0 bases, with 12 bases separating them. The germline CDR1 and CDR2 sequences are MNHEY and SVGAGI. DNA for the CDR3: TGTGCCAGCAGGATCGGACGGAGCTCCTACGAGCAGTACTTC. Translated: CASRIGRSSYEQYF.

This clone has more than one count but fewer than ten. The chain has TRBV4-1 and TRBJ1-1; 7 bases line up with TRBD1. The trim removed 1 base at V and 3 bases at J, leaving 8 bases unmatched. Germline loops: CDR1 MGHRA, CDR2 YSYEKL. This CDR3 is 16 amino acids long. CDR3 in DNA: TGCGCCAGCAGCCAAGGGGGAGGGGGCTTTGACACTGAAGCTTTCTTT. This codes for CASSQGGGGFDTEAFF.

The count of this clone is one. V is TRBV7-9 and J is TRBJ1-1, with D tentatively TRBD1 (5 bases). Trimming shortened V by 5 bases and J by 1 base, and 14 bases separated the two germline ends. The CDR3 runs to 15 residues. The germline CDR1 and CDR2 sequences are SEHNR and FQNEAQ (reference sequence). The CDR3 nucleotides read TGTGCCAGCAGCCCAGATTCGAGGGGGAACACTGAAGCTTTCTTT. Amino acids: CASSPDSRGNTEAFF. The complete variable domain, with remaining parts taken from reference TRBV7-9 and TRBJ1-1, reads DTGVSQNPRHKITKRGQNVTFRCDPISEHNRLYWYRQTLGQGPEFLTYFQNEAQLEKSRLLSDRFSAERPKGSFSTLEIQRTEQGDSAMYLCASSPDSRGNTEAFFGQGTRLTVV.

J is TRBJ1-5 and V is TRBV4-1; D unresolved. CDR3 size: 14 residues. V lost 2 bases and J lost 3, with 8 bases in between. Germline CDR1 is MGHRA and CDR2 is YSYEKL. The CDR3 DNA reads as TGCGCCAGCAGCCAACCTGGACCCAATCAGCCCCAGCATTTT. Protein product: CASSQPGPNQPQHF.

The V call is TRBV4-2, the J call TRBJ2-3; D uncertain. The ends were cut back, 1 base at V and 5 bases at J, with 19 bases in the middle. The CDR3 is 17 amino acids. Germline lookup yields CDR1 LGHNA and CDR2 YNFKEQ. CDR3 amino acids: CASSQGDTSYTKDTQYF. CDR3 sequence (DNA): TGTGCCAGCAGCCAAGGAGACACCTCCTACACGAAAGATACGCAGTATTTT.

V usage is TRBV18 and J usage is TRBJ2-7; 10 bases match TRBD2. The CDR3 loop spans 13 amino acids. Germline V lookup: CDR1 KGHSH, CDR2 LQKENI. J lost 4 bases, V lost 4 bases, and 1 base had no gene match. CDR3 DNA: TGTGCCAGCTCACTAGCGGGGGGATACGAGCAGTACTTC. As protein: CASSLAGGYEQYF. Based on the CDR3 plus reference TRBV18 and TRBJ2-7, the full variable domain is NAGVMQNPRHLVRRRGQEARLRCSPMKGHSHVYWYRQLPEEGLKFMVYLQKENIIDESGMPKERFSAEFPKEGPSILRIQQVVRGDSAAYFCASSLAGGYEQYFGPGTRLTVT.

The gene calls are TRBV7-2 and TRBJ1-1; D is possibly TRBD1 (6 bases). The CDR3 length is 13 residues. Trimming shortened V by 5 bases and J by 4 bases, and 11 bases separated the two germline ends. Germline CDR1 SGHTA, CDR2 FQGNSA. This CDR3 is CASSGLDSTEAFF. CDR3 nucleotide sequence: TGTGCCAGCAGCGGGCTGGACAGCACTGAAGCTTTCTTT.

V is TRBV6-5 and J is TRBJ2-1, with TRBD2 identical over 10 bases. Germline CDR1 MNHEY, CDR2 SVGAGI. V shed 6 bases, J shed 4 bases, and the junction held 6 bases outside the gene matches. The CDR3 spans 15 residues. The CDR3 coding sequence is TGTGCCAGCAGCGCAGGACTAGCGGTATACAATGAGCAGTTCTTC. Residues: CASSAGLAVYNEQFF.

The chain carries TRBV2 and TRBJ1-2; D unclear. Trimming removed 8 bases from V and 8 bases from J, with 12 bases in between. The germline CDR1 and CDR2 sequences are SNHLY and FYNNEI. The CDR3 spans 11 residues. The CDR3 region is CASGVAQGYTF. CDR3 coding DNA: TGTGCCAGCGGGGTGGCGCAGGGCTACACCTTC.

This clone has just a few counts. This rearrangement joins TRBV5-1 to TRBJ1-1; TRBD1 aligns across 10 bases. The CDR3 is made up of 13 amino acids. Germline loops: CDR1 SGHRS, CDR2 YFSETQ. Germline trimming cut 0 bases from V and 12 bases from J; bases unmatched to any gene: 5. In DNA form, the CDR3 reads TGCGCCAGCAGCTTGGGGGGGGACAGGGGAACTTTCTTT. It codes for CASSLGGDRGTFF.

The sample holds a few counts of this clone. This sequence joins TRBV14 and TRBJ1-4; no reliable D call. CDR1 and CDR2 from the germline V gene are SGHDN and FVKESK. Trimming took off 4 bases at V and 0 bases at J, with 12 bases between the two ends. The CDR3 length is 16 residues. The CDR3 loop is CASSLLLDPTNEKLFF. CDR3 DNA sequence: TGTGCCAGCAGCCTCCTACTTGATCCAACTAATGAAAAACTGTTTTTT.

This clone was recorded a few times. This chain uses TRBV7-9 with TRBJ1-1, with 8 bases identical to TRBD1. This CDR3 comprises 15 residues. After removal of 3 bases from V and 4 bases from J, the junction contained 7 bases not matched to a gene. The germline V gene encodes CDR1 SEHNR and CDR2 FQNEAQ (reference sequence). CDR3 protein: CASSFRGRAGTEAFF. The CDR3 nucleotides read TGTGCCAGCAGCTTCAGGGGGCGGGCCGGCACTGAAGCTTTCTTT.

The chain carries TRBV6-5 and TRBJ1-1, with 7 positions matching TRBD1. The CDR3 is 13 residues long. From germline, CDR1 is MNHEY and CDR2 SVGAGI. J gave up 4 bases and V 7 bases, and 6 bases lay outside the gene matches. CDR3 sequence: CASKQQGTTEAFF. The CDR3 DNA is TGTGCCAGCAAACAACAGGGGACCACTGAAGCTTTCTTT.

The chain uses TRBV10-3 and TRBJ2-2, with D maybe TRBD1 (6 bases). The germline gives CDR1 ENHRY, CDR2 SYGVKD. The V and J ends lost 6 bases and 5 bases respectively, with 10 bases between them. The CDR3 extends over 13 amino acids. The CDR3 is CAIRATGTGELFF. In DNA, the CDR3 is TGTGCCATCAGGGCCACAGGGACCGGGGAGCTGTTTTTT.

This chain uses TRBV19 with TRBJ1-4; no clear D gene. V was trimmed by 3 bases and J by 5 bases, leaving 4 bases between them. Per germline, CDR1 LNHDA and CDR2 SQIVND (reference sequence). This CDR3 comprises 12 residues. The CDR3 protein is CASSIRNEKLFF. The CDR3 coding sequence is TGTGCCAGTAGTATTCGGAATGAAAAACTGTTTTTT.

In the case of this clone: The junction departs from the called germline gene at one end, perhaps through a read error. Other DNA sequences in this specimen translate into the identical CDR3. J is TRBJ2-3 and V is TRBV25-1, with D maybe TRBD2 (6 bases). The CDR3 spans 16 residues. Germline V gives CDR1 MGHDK, CDR2 SYGVNS. CDR3 coding DNA: TGTGCCAGCACGGAGGTTGGGGAGGTTAGCACGGATACGCAGTATTTT. Residues: CASTEVGEVSTDTQYF.

The chain carries TRBV5-4 and TRBJ2-1; 10 bases match TRBD1. The CDR3 loop spans 15 amino acids. Germline V lookup: CDR1 SGHNT, CDR2 YYREEE (reference sequence). Unmatched junction bases numbered 10, after V lost 5 bases and J lost 8 bases. The CDR3 DNA reads TGTGCCAGCAGATCCGGGACAGGGGATTTTCATGAGCAGTTCTTC. Amino acids: CASRSGTGDFHEQFF.

This chain joins TRBV6-1 and TRBJ2-2, with TRBD1 identical over 7 bases. The germline V gene has CDR1 MNHNS and CDR2 SASEGT. The ends lost 3 bases at V and 5 bases at J; junction bases unmatched: 9. The CDR3 sequence is 16 residues long. As DNA, the CDR3 is TGTGCCAGCAGTGACAACGGGGACAGACGGACCGGGGAGCTGTTTTTT. Its protein product is CASSDNGDRRTGELFF.

The chain uses TRBV11-2 and TRBJ1-1; weak D call: TRBD1 (6 bases). V lost 6 bases and J lost 5, with 13 bases in between. The germline gives CDR1 SGHAT, CDR2 FQNNGV. The CDR3 covers 13 residues. The DNA for the CDR3 is TGTGCCAGCAGGGCATTACAGGGTACTGAAGCTTTCTTT. Residues: CASRALQGTEAFF.

This chain joins TRBV27 and TRBJ1-5, with D unclear. Looked up from germline, CDR1 is MNHEY and CDR2 is SMNVEV (reference sequence). V was trimmed by 8 bases and J by 5 bases, leaving 7 bases between them. This CDR3 has 11 amino acids. The CDR3 loop is CASHAHQPQHF. DNA of the CDR3: TGTGCCAGCCACGCGCATCAGCCCCAGCATTTT.

The CDR3 protein is CASSLGPGGNYQPQHF. For the CDR3, the DNA is TGTGCCAGCAGCTTGGGTCCAGGGGGGAACTATCAGCCCCAGCATTTT. The J gene is TRBJ1-5, the V gene TRBV5-6, with TRBD1 matching 7 bases. V shed 0 bases, J shed 5 bases, and the junction held 8 bases outside the gene matches. Germline V gene lookup returns CDR1 SGHDT and CDR2 YYEEEE. This CDR3 region has 16 residues. Based on the CDR3 plus reference TRBV5-6 and TRBJ1-5, the full variable domain is DAGVTQSPTHLIKTRGQQVTLRCSPKSGHDTVSWYQQALGQGPQFIFQYYEEEERQRGNFPDRFSGHQFPNYSSELNVNALLLGDSALYLCASSLGPGGNYQPQHFGDGTRLSIL.